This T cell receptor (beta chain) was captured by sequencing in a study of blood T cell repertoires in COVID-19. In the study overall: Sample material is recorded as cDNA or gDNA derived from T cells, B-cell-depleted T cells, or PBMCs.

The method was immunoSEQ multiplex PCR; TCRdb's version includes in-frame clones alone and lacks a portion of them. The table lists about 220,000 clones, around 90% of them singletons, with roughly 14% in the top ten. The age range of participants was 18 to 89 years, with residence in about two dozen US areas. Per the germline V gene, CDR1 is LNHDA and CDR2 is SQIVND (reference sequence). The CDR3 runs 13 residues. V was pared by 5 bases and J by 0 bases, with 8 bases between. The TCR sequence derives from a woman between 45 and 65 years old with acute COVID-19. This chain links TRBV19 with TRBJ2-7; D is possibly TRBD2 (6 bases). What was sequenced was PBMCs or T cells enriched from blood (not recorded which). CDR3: CASSEGGSYEQYF. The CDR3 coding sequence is TGTGCCAGTAGTGAGGGAGGCTCCTACGAGCAGTACTTC.